This paragraph reports one TCR beta chain. Its antigen is not identified. Germline-derived CDR1 and CDR2 are SGHTA and FQGNSA. This CDR3 spans 13 amino acids. V dropped 10 bases and J dropped 3; count of bases not matched to a gene: 7. The data are from a study of blood T cells in healthy people across ages. Regarding the study as a whole: Comparison with aged donors showed that long-lived donors had more naive CD4+ cells and higher diversity. Leaving the PBMCs unsorted stopped any conclusive comparison of naive versus antigen-experienced cells.

The use of a sample-barcoded 5' primer and a J-beta primer mix characterized a second PCR of roughly 7 to 11 cycles. Using its own MiXCR run on the 5' RACE reads, TCRdb lists one record per CDR3 protein. The sample has 1.8 million or so distinct CDR3 sequences; about two fifths are singletons. The source is a human donor in good health. J is TRBJ2-3 and V is TRBV7-2; 7 positions agree with TRBD1. Input material: blood. CDR3 coding DNA: TGTGCCATGACAGGGATCGAGACAGATACGCAGTATTTT. This sequence encodes CAMTGIETDTQYF. Looking up the rest from reference TRBV7-2 and TRBJ2-3 gives the full variable domain: GAGVSQSPSNKVTEKGKDVELRCDPISGHTALYWYRQSLGQGLEFLIYFQGNSAPDKSGLPSDRFSAERTGGSVSTLTIQRTQQEDSAVYLCAMTGIETDTQYFGPGTRLTVL.